One and the same sample provided the 9 T cell receptor beta chains below, sequenced in a study of OX40 agonist ivuxolimab in advanced cancers. Sequencing used immunoSEQ multiplex PCR; TCRdb keeps in-frame clones, though not all of them. The table has 25,000 to 35,000 clones, 65% to 85% seen once; the top ten hold approximately 21%. Here the sequenced sample was CD4+ or CD8+ T cells sorted from blood, taken in a trial of the OX40 agonist ivuxolimab. These TCRs come from an adult with an advanced solid tumor such as melanoma, head and neck, liver or kidney cancer.

The rearrangement uses TRBV30 and TRBJ2-1, with a possible D match to TRBD1 (6 bases). V was shortened by 5 bases and J by 9 bases, with 14 bases between the two germline ends. Germline CDR1 GTSNPN, CDR2 SVGIG (reference sequence). CDR3 length equals 12 residues. The CDR3 region has the DNA TGTGCCTGGGAGGGGGATTTTGGTGAGCAGTTCTTC. As protein: CAWEGDFGEQFF.

In this sample, this clone turned up once. The genes are TRBV4-2 and TRBJ2-1; possible D gene TRBD2, 5 bases. The V end lost 4 bases, the J end lost 8 bases, and 15 bases lay between the germline ends. Germline loops: CDR1 LGHNA, CDR2 YNFKEQ. The CDR3 spans 14 residues. The CDR3 nucleotides are TGTGCCAGCAGCCCCGGAAGAGGGCGAGATGAGCAGTTCTTC. This encodes CASSPGRGRDEQFF.

The chain combines TRBV28 with TRBJ2-1, with 10 bases aligning to TRBD2. V shed 1 base and J 2 bases; nucleotides not matched to a gene: 14. The CDR3 totals 20 residues. Germline V CDR1 and CDR2: MDHEN, SYDVKM. CDR3 nucleotide sequence: TGTGCCAGCAGTTTATTCGGTGAGACTAGCGGGCCCACTACCTACAATGAGCAGTTCTTC. This gives the protein CASSLFGETSGPTTYNEQFF.

In DNA form, the CDR3 reads TGCAGCGTTGAAGATCAGGGGGCGGGTGGCTACACCTTC. It codes for CSVEDQGAGGYTF. The chain couples TRBV29-1 to TRBJ1-2; 8 nucleotides line up with TRBD1. Germline CDR1 SQVTM, CDR2 ANQGSEA. V shed 0 bases, J shed 7 bases, and the junction held 4 bases outside the gene matches. The CDR3 consists of 13 residues.

The chain has TRBV11-2 and TRBJ2-2, with a weak D call TRBD1 (5 bases). The CDR3 consists of 17 residues. Germline lookup yields CDR1 SGHAT and CDR2 FQNNGV. Trimming shortened V by 1 base and J by 4 bases, and 16 bases separated the two germline ends. CDR3 loop: CASSLVNPGPGTGELFF. For the CDR3, the DNA is TGTGCCAGCAGCTTAGTGAACCCAGGGCCGGGCACCGGGGAGCTGTTTTTT.

This chain joins TRBV15 and TRBJ2-1; D remains ambiguous. The CDR3 spans 16 residues. Per the germline V gene, CDR1 is LNHNV and CDR2 is YYDKDF (reference sequence). Between the trimmed V and J ends, which lost 0 bases and 0 bases, there was a span of 9 bases. The CDR3 nucleotides read TGTGCCACCAGCAGAGACAGGACGAGCTCCTACAATGAGCAGTTCTTC. It translates to CATSRDRTSSYNEQFF.

The table lists this clone with a few counts. The V call is TRBV4-1, the J call TRBJ2-7; D call uncertain. Trimming took 1 base from V and 0 from J, leaving 7 bases between them. This CDR3 has 14 residues. Per germline, CDR1 MGHRA and CDR2 YSYEKL. CDR3 in DNA: TGCGCCAGCAGCCAAGGTTTAGTCTCCTACGAGCAGTACTTC. It codes for CASSQGLVSYEQYF.

This clone was seen just once. Relative to the germline gene, one junction end is altered; a read error may explain this. CDR3 DNA: TGCGCCAGCAGCTTGCGCGACCCCCAAGAGGCCCAGTACTTC. It specifies CASSLRDPQEAQYF. V is TRBV5-1 and J is TRBJ2-5; D gene uncertain. The V gene's germline CDR1 is SGHRS and CDR2 YFSETQ. CDR3 length: 14 residues.

The chain couples TRBV9 to TRBJ2-3; 8 positions agree with TRBD2. The CDR3 is 15 residues long. Germline V gene data show CDR1 as SGDLS and CDR2 as YYNGEE. After removal of 4 bases from V and 3 bases from J, the junction contained 7 bases not matched to a gene. The chain's CDR3 is CASSPGTRDTDTQYF. In DNA, the CDR3 is TGTGCCAGCAGCCCCGGGACTAGAGATACAGATACGCAGTATTTT.